This T cell receptor (beta chain) was sequenced for a study of T cell repertoires in cytomegalovirus infection. Findings of the study overall: The ex vivo response was dominated by HLA-C-restricted CMV-specific TCR beta clonotypes.

The V end was cut by 0 bases, the J end by 7 bases, with 15 bases between. The CDR3 covers 14 residues. Germline lookup yields CDR1 SQVTM and CDR2 ANQGSEA. TCRdb re-analysed the reads in MiXCR, keeping a single row per CDR3 protein. The repertoire holds 290,000 or so distinct CDR3 sequences, with roughly 9.3% as singletons. This clonotype was picked up many times. Antigen unknown. The chain joins TRBV29-1 to TRBJ2-5, with TRBD1 as a possible D gene (5 bases). The specimen was PBMCs. This TCR was recovered from a human donor in good health (CMV status not recorded). Some clones in this sample may be carry-over from other donors' samples. In DNA, the CDR3 is TGCAGCGTTGAAGATTCCAGGCTCAGGGTGACCCAGTACTTC. Encoded protein: CSVEDSRLRVTQYF.